This T cell receptor (beta chain) derives from a study of T cells in Graves' hyperthyroidism and ophthalmopathy. In its sample, this clonotype was seen many times. Amplified TCR beta CDR3 regions came from RNA transcripts. HTBI primers were used for first-round RT-PCR of the TCR CDR3. TCRdb re-called the multiplex PCR reads through MiXCR, storing one row per CDR3 protein. The table shows about 700,000 distinct CDR3 sequences, with approximately 15% occurring only once. The TCR comes from a woman younger than 30 with Graves' hyperthyroidism. The sample comprised blood.

CDR3 in DNA: TGTGCCAGCAGCCCCCACGGGACAGGGGATTGGAGTGAAGCTTTCTTT. Protein: CASSPHGTGDWSEAFF. The chain joins TRBV7-3 to TRBJ1-1; 10 bases line up with TRBD1. Germline CDR1 reads SGHTA; CDR2 reads FQGTGA. The CDR3 totals 16 residues. The J segment lost 7 bases and the V segment lost 5 bases, leaving 13 bases of the junction unmatched.